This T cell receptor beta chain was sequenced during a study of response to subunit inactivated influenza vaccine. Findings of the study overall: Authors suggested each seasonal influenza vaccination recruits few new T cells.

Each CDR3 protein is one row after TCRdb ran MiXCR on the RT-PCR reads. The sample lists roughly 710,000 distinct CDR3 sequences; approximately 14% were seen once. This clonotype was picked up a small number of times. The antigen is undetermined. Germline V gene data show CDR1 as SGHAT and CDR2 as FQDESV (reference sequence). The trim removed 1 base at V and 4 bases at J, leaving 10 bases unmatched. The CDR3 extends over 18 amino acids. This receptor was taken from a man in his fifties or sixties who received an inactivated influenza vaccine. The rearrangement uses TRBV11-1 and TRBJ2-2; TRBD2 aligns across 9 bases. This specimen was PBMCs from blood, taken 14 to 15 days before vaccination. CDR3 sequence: CASSLGGGASVLTGELFF. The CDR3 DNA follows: TGTGCCAGCAGCTTAGGCGGGGGGGCCTCAGTTCTCACCGGGGAGCTGTTTTTT. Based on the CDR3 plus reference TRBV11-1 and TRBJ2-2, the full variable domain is EAEVAQSPRYKITEKSQAVAFWCDPISGHATLYWYRQILGQGPELLVQFQDESVVDDSQLPKDRFSAERLKGVDSTLKIQPAELGDSAMYLCASSLGGGASVLTGELFFGEGSRLTVL.